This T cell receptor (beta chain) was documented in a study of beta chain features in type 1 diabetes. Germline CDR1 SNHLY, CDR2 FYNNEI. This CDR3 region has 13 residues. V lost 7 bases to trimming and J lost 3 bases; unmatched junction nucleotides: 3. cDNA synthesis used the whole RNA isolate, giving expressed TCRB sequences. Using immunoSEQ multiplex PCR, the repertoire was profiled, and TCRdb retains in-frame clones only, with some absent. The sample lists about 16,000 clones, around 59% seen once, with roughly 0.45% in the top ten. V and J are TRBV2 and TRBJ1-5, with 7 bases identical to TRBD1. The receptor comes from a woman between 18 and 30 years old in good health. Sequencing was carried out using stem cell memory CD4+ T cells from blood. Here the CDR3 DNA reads TGTGCCAGCATCGGACAGGTCAATCAGCCCCAGCATTTT. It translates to CASIGQVNQPQHF.